What follows are 8 T cell receptor beta chains derived from one specimen sequenced in a study of PD-1 blockade in classical Hodgkin lymphoma. After autologous stem cell transplantation all patients relapsed, and prior brentuximab vedotin exposure differed between cohorts. TCRdb's copy holds only in-frame clones and misses some; the assay was immunoSEQ multiplex PCR. The sample has around 26,000 clones, approximately 69% seen once. The sample was peripheral blood mononuclear cells (PBMCs), taken at baseline. Every receptor here comes from a human donor with classical Hodgkin lymphoma.

This clone was recorded a few times. V and J are TRBV11-2 and TRBJ2-1, with 12 bases aligning to TRBD2. V gave up 5 bases and J gave up 6 bases; unmatched junction bases: 2. The germline V gene encodes CDR1 SGHAT and CDR2 FQNNGV. The CDR3 has 14 amino acids. In DNA form, the CDR3 reads TGTGCCAGCAGCGGACTAGCGGGGTCCAATGAGCAGTTCTTC. Protein sequence: CASSGLAGSNEQFF.

Only a few counts were recorded for this clone. The chain employs TRBV5-1 and TRBJ2-2; possibly TRBD1 for D (6 bases). CDR3 length: 13 amino acids. V shed 1 base and J shed 6 bases, with 7 bases lying between them. Germline V lookup: CDR1 SGHRS, CDR2 YFSETQ. The CDR3 is CASSLWGPGELFF. CDR3 bases: TGCGCCAGCAGCTTGTGGGGGCCCGGGGAGCTGTTTTTT.

The V call is TRBV29-1, the J call TRBJ2-7; TRBD1 matches at 11 bases. From germline, CDR1 is SQVTM and CDR2 ANQGSEA. The CDR3 is 15 amino acids. V lost 5 bases to trimming and J lost 2 bases; unmatched junction nucleotides: 8. The CDR3 region is CSVTPGQGVPYEQYF. As DNA, the CDR3 is TGCAGCGTTACTCCGGGACAGGGGGTTCCCTACGAGCAGTACTTC.

CDR3 in amino acids: CASSLKAGGSYNEQFF. CDR3 nucleotide sequence: TGCGCCAGCAGCTTGAAAGCGGGGGGCTCCTACAATGAGCAGTTCTTC. The V and J genes are TRBV5-1 and TRBJ2-1, with 9 positions matching TRBD2. V was clipped by 1 base and J by 0 bases; unmatched bases: 2. The CDR3 extends over 16 amino acids. CDR1 and CDR2 (germline): SGHRS, YFSETQ.

This clone has a handful of counts. The gene calls are TRBV2 and TRBJ2-3; TRBD2 matches 8 bases. V was clipped by 4 bases and J by 6 bases; unmatched bases: 12. CDR1 SNHLY and CDR2 FYNNEI come from the germline V gene. The CDR3 extends over 16 amino acids. The CDR3 loop is CASSVEAGGAGDTQYF. As DNA, the CDR3 is TGTGCCAGCAGTGTTGAGGCCGGGGGGGCCGGGGATACGCAGTATTTT.

The V gene is TRBV6-4, the J gene TRBJ2-7, with no clear D. Deletions cut 6 bases from V and 4 bases from J, with 13 bases between. Germline loops: CDR1 MRHNA, CDR2 SNTAGT. The CDR3 length is 13 residues. CDR3 amino acids: CASREFAFYEQYF. The DNA of the CDR3 is TGTGCCAGCAGGGAATTCGCCTTTTACGAGCAGTACTTC.

The rearrangement links TRBV4-1 to TRBJ2-5; D might be TRBD2 (5 bases). The DNA end lines up better with TRBJ2-7; the J call may be wrong. Germline CDR1 MGHRA, CDR2 YSYEKL. This CDR3 has 14 amino acids. CDR3 bases: TGCGCCAGCAGCCCCGGAGCGGCGACCTACGAGCAGTACTTC. As protein: CASSPGAATYEQYF.

The chain joins TRBV7-6 to TRBJ2-5; tentative D call: TRBD2 (6 bases). Germline CDR1 SGHVS, CDR2 FNYEAQ. This CDR3 has 17 residues. Trimming cost V 1 base and J 4 bases, with 19 bases left between them. CDR3 sequence (DNA): TGTGCCAGCAGCTTAGAGTGGCGGGGCTATGGGGGAGAGACCCAGTACTTC. It yields the protein CASSLEWRGYGGETQYF.